This TCR beta chain was sequenced during a study of T-cell memory formation after mild COVID-19. TCRdb passed the 5' RACE reads through MiXCR, listing each CDR3 protein once. The sample has 140,000 or so distinct CDR3 sequences, roughly 19% seen once. The V gene's germline CDR1 is MNHNY and CDR2 SVGAGI (reference sequence). Deletions cut 0 bases from V and 2 bases from J, with 7 bases between. The CDR3 loop spans 14 amino acids. This clonotype originated in an adult woman who had mild COVID-19 (a few samples of this study predate the infection). Cell type and time point are not known. Sequencing was performed on PBMCs or a T cell subset sorted from them (not recorded which). The V and J genes are TRBV6-6 and TRBJ2-5, with D maybe TRBD1 (5 bases). Written as DNA, the CDR3 is TGTGCCAGCAGTTACTCGGGGCCACAAGAGACCCAGTACTTC. Protein sequence: CASSYSGPQETQYF.